This TCR beta chain originates from a study of blood T cell repertoires in COVID-19. Overall study context: Whether acute or convalescent, the COVID-19 samples came from the United States, Italy and Spain. Sources were T cells, B-cell-depleted T cells, or PBMCs; the material itself was cDNA or gDNA.

How the authors handled the data: The authors estimated nucleated cell counts from reference gene primer amplification. Method: immunoSEQ multiplex PCR; TCRdb's copy keeps in-frame clones and lacks some. That table is the source of V, J and clone size, and D and trimming were worked out from the DNA. This sample yields tens of thousands of clones, of which approximately 82% are seen a single time; 7.6% belongs to the top ten. The CDR3 totals 14 residues. The germline V and J ends were trimmed by 3 bases and 3 bases, with 8 bases remaining between them. V is TRBV23-1 and J is TRBJ1-4; weak D call: TRBD1 (6 bases). TRBV23-1 is identified as an open reading frame with a role that is uncertain. The sequencing input was peripheral blood. The receptor was isolated from a human donor in a cohort sampled during active COVID-19. The CDR3 region has the DNA TGCGCCAGCAGTCACGGACAGTCTAATGAAAAACTGTTTTTT. Residues: CASSHGQSNEKLFF.